The 20 T cell receptor beta chains below come from one sample, sequenced in a study of cytomegalovirus exposure and HLA in healthy donors. Both 60 Vbeta primers and 13 Jbeta primers went into the PCR. The protocol was immunoSEQ multiplex PCR, while the TCRdb copy is restricted to in-frame clones and leaves out a portion. Seen here are roughly 150,000 clones, roughly 77% observed once, and the top ten hold about 11%. The sample was PBMCs. The receptors come from a man younger than 35 in good health and CMV-seropositive.

The V gene is TRBV29-1, the J gene TRBJ2-1, with 7 bases that match TRBD2. Germline lookup yields CDR1 SQVTM and CDR2 ANQGSEA. The CDR3 loop spans 13 amino acids. Germline trimming cut 4 bases from V and 4 bases from J; bases unmatched to any gene: 4. The CDR3 sequence is CSVVLAEYNEQFF. CDR3 DNA sequence: TGCAGCGTTGTCCTAGCGGAATACAATGAGCAGTTCTTC.

This clone has a handful of counts. This chain uses TRBV5-6 with TRBJ1-4; no reliable D call. The CDR3 consists of 14 residues. CDR1 is SGHDT and CDR2 is YYEEEE in the germline V gene. Trimming pared 4 bases from V and 11 bases from J, leaving 18 bases between. The CDR3 here is CASSVKQWAGKLFF. CDR3 in DNA: TGTGCCAGCAGCGTTAAACAATGGGCGGGGAAACTGTTTTTT.

Only a few counts were recorded for this clone. The rearrangement links TRBV4-2 to TRBJ2-2, with TRBD1 matching 8 bases. Germline CDR1 reads LGHNA; CDR2 reads YNFKEQ. J gave up 5 bases and V 0 bases, and 2 bases lay outside the gene matches. This CDR3 is built from 15 residues. The CDR3 reads CASSQDGQGTGELFF. The DNA for the CDR3 is TGTGCCAGCAGCCAAGATGGACAGGGTACCGGGGAGCTGTTTTTT.

The chain carries TRBV15 and TRBJ2-2; D is unclear. V was shortened by 0 bases and J by 5 bases, with 16 bases between the two germline ends. The CDR3 is made up of 17 amino acids. In germline, CDR1 is LNHNV, CDR2 YYDKDF (reference sequence). CDR3 nucleotides: TGTGCCACCAGCAGAGATGGGCTTACGAGCTTAACCGGGGAGCTGTTTTTT. Translating gives CATSRDGLTSLTGELFF.

The V and J genes are TRBV4-1 and TRBJ2-7, with D tentatively TRBD1 (5 bases). Trimming stripped 1 base from V and 4 bases from J, with 8 bases between. The CDR3 is 13 amino acids. Germline CDR1 MGHRA, CDR2 YSYEKL. The chain's CDR3 is CASSQGSGYEQYF. The CDR3 region has the DNA TGCGCCAGCAGCCAAGGGTCAGGGTACGAGCAGTACTTC.

The chain joins TRBV7-9 to TRBJ2-1; 14 bases agree with TRBD2. The CDR3 extends over 16 amino acids. Germline lookup yields CDR1 SEHNR and CDR2 FQNEAQ (reference sequence). Losses at the gene ends were 7 bases for V and 6 bases for J; bases not matched to a gene: 8. Written as DNA, the CDR3 is TGTGCCAGCACCGGGACTAGCGGGAGTGGGTCCAATGAGCAGTTCTTC. It translates to CASTGTSGSGSNEQFF.

The genes are TRBV29-1 and TRBJ2-1; TRBD2 aligns across 11 bases. CDR1 is SQVTM, CDR2 ANQGSEA, per germline. V was clipped by 6 bases and J by 2 bases; unmatched bases: 3. This CDR3 comprises 14 residues. This CDR3 reads CSVALAGAYNEQFF. CDR3 DNA: TGCAGCGTCGCACTAGCGGGAGCCTACAATGAGCAGTTCTTC.

J is TRBJ2-1 and V is TRBV6-5, with TRBD2 matching over 9 bases. V shed 5 bases and J 0 bases; nucleotides not matched to a gene: 2. CDR1 is MNHEY and CDR2 is SVGAGI in the germline V gene. The length of the CDR3 is 15 residues. The CDR3 region is CASSLAGLSYNEQFF. The CDR3 DNA reads TGTGCCAGCAGTCTAGCGGGACTCTCCTACAATGAGCAGTTCTTC.

The chain recombines TRBV27 with TRBJ2-7, with 9 bases aligning to TRBD2. CDR3 length equals 14 residues. The V gene's germline CDR1 is MNHEY and CDR2 SMNVEV (reference sequence). V lost 6 bases, J lost 0 bases, and 3 bases stayed unmatched. The CDR3 here is CASSRAGGSYEQYF. The CDR3 DNA reads TGTGCCAGCAGCAGAGCGGGAGGCTCCTACGAGCAGTACTTC.

In the case of this clone: The sample carries other DNA sequences with the same CDR3. The genes are TRBV10-3 and TRBJ2-1, with D possibly TRBD2 on 6 matching bases. The CDR3 has 14 residues. The germline V gene encodes CDR1 ENHRY and CDR2 SYGVKD. The V end was cut by 9 bases, the J end by 5 bases, with 17 bases between. The CDR3 reads CAIRRDLNNNEQFF. In nucleotides, the CDR3 is TGTGCCATTCGCCGGGACTTGAACAACAATGAGCAGTTCTTC.

A few counts support this clone. This chain links TRBV2 with TRBJ1-5; D may be TRBD1 (5 bases). V was pared by 5 bases and J by 0 bases, with 20 bases between. Germline lookup yields CDR1 SNHLY and CDR2 FYNNEI. CDR3 length: 18 residues. The CDR3 nucleotides read TGTGCCAGCAGTAGACGGGACCCGGGAGGTTATAGCAATCAGCCCCAGCATTTT. This translates into CASSRRDPGGYSNQPQHF.

DNA for the CDR3: TGTGCCAGCAGCGTGGGGGGACAGATTACCTACGAGCAGTACTTC. This codes for CASSVGGQITYEQYF. The rearrangement links TRBV9 to TRBJ2-7, with D perhaps matching TRBD1 (7 bases). The CDR3 covers 15 residues. Per the germline V gene, CDR1 is SGDLS and CDR2 is YYNGEE. With 2 bases removed from V and 2 bases from J, the gap between germline ends came to 14 bases.

The V gene is TRBV6-1, the J gene TRBJ1-1, with 8 bases matching TRBD1. V gave up 11 bases and J gave up 3 bases; unmatched junction bases: 2. Germline CDR1 MNHNS, CDR2 SASEGT. This CDR3 region has 11 residues. The CDR3 DNA sequence: TGTGCCTCCAGGGGGCACACTGAAGCTTTCTTT. Protein: CASRGHTEAFF.

V is TRBV29-1 and J is TRBJ1-2, with 7 bases aligning to TRBD1. The CDR3 is made up of 15 amino acids. The J segment lost 4 bases and the V segment lost 0 bases, leaving 8 bases of the junction unmatched. Germline V gives CDR1 SQVTM, CDR2 ANQGSEA. CDR3 nucleotide sequence: TGCAGCGTTGAAGATCGACAGGGTAAACTCTATGGCTACACCTTC. Amino acid sequence: CSVEDRQGKLYGYTF.

The rearrangement links TRBV6-5 to TRBJ2-7; 9 bases fit TRBD1. The germline V gene encodes CDR1 MNHEY and CDR2 SVGAGI. Trimming cost V 5 bases and J 5 bases; bases outside gene matches: 7. The CDR3 has 14 residues. The CDR3 here is CASSQTGGRDEQYF. The CDR3 DNA reads TGTGCCAGCAGTCAGACAGGGGGGCGCGACGAGCAGTACTTC.

The rearrangement links TRBV30 to TRBJ2-1; D perhaps matches TRBD1 (6 bases). The germline gives CDR1 GTSNPN, CDR2 SVGIG (reference sequence). The CDR3 extends over 13 amino acids. Trimming removed 3 bases at V and 6 bases at J, with 12 bases between. For the CDR3, the DNA is TGTGCCTGGAGGGGGGCCCTCCCCAATGAGCAGTTCTTC. It yields the protein CAWRGALPNEQFF.

The J gene is TRBJ1-4, the V gene TRBV5-5; 7 bases agree with TRBD1. There are 15 residues in the CDR3. CDR1 and CDR2 from the germline V gene are SGHKS and YYEKEE (reference sequence). J lost 6 bases, V lost 2 bases, and 7 bases had no gene match. DNA of the CDR3: TGTGCCAGCAGCTTTTCTGCCAGGGGGGATGAAAAACTGTTTTTT. Translating gives CASSFSARGDEKLFF.

This clone was observed a single time. This chain links TRBV19 with TRBJ2-5; 7 nucleotides agree with TRBD2. This CDR3 has 18 residues. Germline V gene data show CDR1 as LNHDA and CDR2 as SQIVND (reference sequence). The J segment lost 7 bases and the V segment lost 6 bases, leaving 23 bases of the junction unmatched. CDR3 nucleotide sequence: TGTGCCAGTAGCCCCTCTGGGTTGGGCGGGAGAGACTATGGGACCCAGTACTTC. Translating gives CASSPSGLGGRDYGTQYF.

The chain uses TRBV9 and TRBJ2-2, with 9 positions matching TRBD2. CDR1 is SGDLS, CDR2 YYNGEE, per germline. The V and J ends lost 0 bases and 6 bases, in that order; junction bases with no gene match: 6. The CDR3 extends over 16 amino acids. CDR3 bases: TGTGCCAGCAGCGTAGTTGCGGGAGGGCCGGCCGGGGAGCTGTTTTTT. Amino acids: CASSVVAGGPAGELFF.

The genes are TRBV27 and TRBJ2-1, with 8 bases matching TRBD2. This CDR3 has 16 amino acids. The junction had 7 bases not matched to a gene; V was cut back by 5 bases and J by 1 base. Germline loops: CDR1 MNHEY, CDR2 SMNVEV (reference sequence). This CDR3 is CASSPRGGLSYNEQFF. The DNA for the CDR3 is TGTGCCAGCAGTCCCCGGGGGGGGCTATCCTACAATGAGCAGTTCTTC.